This T cell receptor (beta chain) was identified in a study of identical twins. The study's findings and limits: Out-of-frame alpha sequences common to twins exhibited a surplus of low generation probability.

V was clipped by 7 bases and J by 4 bases; unmatched bases: 12. The length of the CDR3 is 16 residues. Germline V gene sequence: CDR1 MGHRA, CDR2 YSYEKL. Remarks on this clonotype: What it binds is unknown.

Template switching added a universal primer site; cDNA carried unique molecular identifiers. Via MiXCR, TCRdb re-called the 5' RACE reads, giving one row per CDR3 protein. There are roughly 250,000 distinct CDR3 sequences in the sample; 5.5% to 8% occur only once, and 3% to 4% lies in the top ten. Each donor was a healthy Caucasian. These same data were also listed under a study on yellow fever vaccine responses in identical twins. That work adds: On the reported evidence, twins' vaccine T cell responses seemed partly convergent and partly personalized.

The chain uses TRBV4-1 and TRBJ2-1, with 8 nucleotides matching TRBD1. Sequencing used memory (CD45RO+) T cells sorted from blood. The sequence derives from a woman younger than 35 in good health. The CDR3 loop reads CASTSRQGWGYNEQFF. The CDR3, as DNA: TGCGCCAGCACTAGCAGACAGGGGTGGGGGTACAATGAGCAGTTCTTC.